A selection of T cell receptor beta chains follows, all from one sample in a study of cytomegalovirus exposure and HLA in healthy donors. Libraries were prepared by immunoSEQ multiplex PCR; TCRdb keeps only in-frame clonotypes and omits some of them. Its listing shows tens of thousands of clones. Sequencing used PBMCs. The receptors come from a girl aged 10-17 years in good health and CMV-seropositive. Each CDR3 is given with its conserved first and last residue. D genes are given only for firm matches. Clone size is stated in some rows and not others, as once, few, many or a class when expanded.

CDR3nt	CDR3aa	j_gene	v_gene	abundance	d_gene
TGCGCCAGCAGCTTGTACCCGTTGGGGGGAGAGACCCAGTACTTC	CASSLYPLGGETQYF	TRBJ2-5	TRBV5-1	NA	NA
TGTGCCAGCAGTGTAGGACAGATCAATCAGCCCCAGCATTTT	CASSVGQINQPQHF	TRBJ1-5	TRBV6-1	NA	NA
TGTGCCAGCAGCCGGGGGGGCCTGGTGACCCAGTACTTC	CASSRGGLVTQYF	TRBJ2-5	TRBV6-5	NA	TRBD2
TGTGCCAGTAGTATGGCAGGGGGAGATACGCAGTATTTT	CASSMAGGDTQYF	TRBJ2-3	TRBV19	NA	TRBD1
TGTGCCAGCAGCCAATCTAGGGAGGGGTACGAGCAGTACTTC	CASSQSREGYEQYF	TRBJ2-7	TRBV16	NA	TRBD2
TGTGCCAGCAGCTTAGCCCCGCAGGGTGGCGGAAACACCATATATTTT	CASSLAPQGGGNTIYF	TRBJ1-3	TRBV9	NA	NA
TGCGCCAGCAGCTTGGAGCGAAGCTCGGGAAACACCATATATTTT	CASSLERSSGNTIYF	TRBJ1-3	TRBV5-1	NA	NA
TGTGCCTGGAGGACTAGCGGGGCCACAGATACGCAGTATTTT	CAWRTSGATDTQYF	TRBJ2-3	TRBV30	NA	TRBD2
TGTGCCAGCAGTTCGGGGGACGCCTCCTACGAGCAGTACTTC	CASSSGDASYEQYF	TRBJ2-7	TRBV6-5	NA	NA
TGTGCCAGCAGTTACTCGAGTAGCGGGGGGGCGCGAGAGCAGTACTTC	CASSYSSSGGAREQYF	TRBJ2-7	TRBV6-5	NA	TRBD2
TGTGCCAGCAGCTCAAAATTTGCGGGGGACACAGATACGCAGTATTTT	CASSSKFAGDTDTQYF	TRBJ2-3	TRBV7-2	NA	TRBD2
TGTGCCAGCAGCAAGACTAGCGGGGTTGGAGATACGCAGTATTTT	CASSKTSGVGDTQYF	TRBJ2-3	TRBV7-3	medium-sized	TRBD2
TGTGCCAGCAGTAATGAGGAGACCCAGTACTTC	CASSNEETQYF	TRBJ2-5	TRBV7-9	NA	NA
TGTGCCAGCAGCTTAACATTAGGAGGTCGCACTGAAGCTTTCTTT	CASSLTLGGRTEAFF	TRBJ1-1	TRBV7-3	NA	NA
TGTGCCAGCAGCTTACAGGGGGCAGGTAACACTGAAGCTTTCTTT	CASSLQGAGNTEAFF	TRBJ1-1	TRBV7-9	NA	TRBD1
TGTGCCAGCAGCTTAACTTCAGGGGGCACAAACTATGGCTACACCTTC	CASSLTSGGTNYGYTF	TRBJ1-2	TRBV7-3	NA	TRBD1
TGTGCCTGGAGTGGGCAGGGCTACAATGAGCAGTTCTTC	CAWSGQGYNEQFF	TRBJ2-1	TRBV30	NA	NA
TGTGCCAGCAGCCAAGAGACAGCGGGGGACACAGATACGCAGTATTTT	CASSQETAGDTDTQYF	TRBJ2-3	TRBV4-2	NA	TRBD2
TGCGCCAGCAGCTTGGCTAGGGGCCGTTCACCCCTCCACTTT	CASSLARGRSPLHF	TRBJ1-6	TRBV5-1	NA	NA
TGTGCCAGCAGGGGGACAGGAACAGATACGCAGTATTTT	CASRGTGTDTQYF	TRBJ2-3	TRBV6-1	NA	TRBD1
TGTGCCAGCAGTGAAGCGGGGGACAGGGGAAATGAAAAACTGTTTTTT	CASSEAGDRGNEKLFF	TRBJ1-4	TRBV2	NA	TRBD1
TGTGCCAGCAGCCTACCCCGAAGATTGATGAACACTGAAGCTTTCTTT	CASSLPRRLMNTEAFF	TRBJ1-1	TRBV7-2	NA	NA
TGTGCCAGCAGCCGGGGACAGAAGGGGGATACGCAGTATTTT	CASSRGQKGDTQYF	TRBJ2-3	TRBV6-6	NA	TRBD1
TGTGCCAGCAGTGAATCTCGGATTGGGGGGGAGACCCAGTACTTC	CASSESRIGGETQYF	TRBJ2-5	TRBV6-1	NA	NA
TGTGCCAGCAGCAATGCACTAGGGACAGCTAGCAATCAGCCCCAGCATTTT	CASSNALGTASNQPQHF	TRBJ1-5	TRBV7-8	NA	TRBD1
TGCGCCAGCAGCCAAGAATTTGAGAGTAACACCGGGGAGCTGTTTTTT	CASSQEFESNTGELFF	TRBJ2-2	TRBV4-1	NA	NA
TGTGCCAGCAGCAGAAATCCAGGTTACGAGCAGTACTTC	CASSRNPGYEQYF	TRBJ2-7	TRBV7-2	NA	NA
TGTGCCAGCTCACTGACTAGCGGGGGGCCCTCCTACAATGAGCAGTTCTTC	CASSLTSGGPSYNEQFF	TRBJ2-1	TRBV18	NA	TRBD2
TGTGCCAGCAGCGTAGGGCCTGGGGCCAACGTCCTGACTTTC	CASSVGPGANVLTF	TRBJ2-6	TRBV9	NA	NA
TGTGCCAGCAGCTTAGGTTTCCCGTCAGGGACCGACAGGGGTTCGTACTATGGCTACACCTTC	CASSLGFPSGTDRGSYYGYTF	TRBJ1-2	TRBV7-6	NA	TRBD1
TGTGCCAGCAGCTCGGGGACAACTGGCACTGAAGCTTTCTTT	CASSSGTTGTEAFF	TRBJ1-1	TRBV9	NA	NA
TGTGCCAGCAGCCAAGGGTCAGGGGCGGTTGTAGGCTACACCTTC	CASSQGSGAVVGYTF	TRBJ1-2	TRBV14	NA	NA
TGTGCTAGTGGTTTGTCCTACCTAGGTGAGCAGTTCTTC	CASGLSYLGEQFF	TRBJ2-1	TRBV12-5	NA	NA
TGTGCCAGCAGTGAGTCTAGCGGAACTAGCACAGATACGCAGTATTTT	CASSESSGTSTDTQYF	TRBJ2-3	TRBV2	NA	TRBD2
TGTGCCATTTCGAGATCAGGGATCAATCAGCCCCAGCATTTT	CAISRSGINQPQHF	TRBJ1-5	TRBV6-1	NA	NA
TGTGCCAGCAGCGTCCCGGGACAGTCTTCCCTCCACTTT	CASSVPGQSSLHF	TRBJ1-6	TRBV9	NA	TRBD1
TGTGCCAGCAGTTACTCGCAGCGAGCGAACACTGAAGATTTCTTT	CASSYSQRANTEDFF	TRBJ1-1	TRBV6-5	NA	NA
TGCGCCAGCAGCCAAGATCGGACAGGGGGGAAGAATCAGCACCAGCATTTT	CASSQDRTGGKNQHQHF	TRBJ1-5	TRBV4-3	NA	TRBD1